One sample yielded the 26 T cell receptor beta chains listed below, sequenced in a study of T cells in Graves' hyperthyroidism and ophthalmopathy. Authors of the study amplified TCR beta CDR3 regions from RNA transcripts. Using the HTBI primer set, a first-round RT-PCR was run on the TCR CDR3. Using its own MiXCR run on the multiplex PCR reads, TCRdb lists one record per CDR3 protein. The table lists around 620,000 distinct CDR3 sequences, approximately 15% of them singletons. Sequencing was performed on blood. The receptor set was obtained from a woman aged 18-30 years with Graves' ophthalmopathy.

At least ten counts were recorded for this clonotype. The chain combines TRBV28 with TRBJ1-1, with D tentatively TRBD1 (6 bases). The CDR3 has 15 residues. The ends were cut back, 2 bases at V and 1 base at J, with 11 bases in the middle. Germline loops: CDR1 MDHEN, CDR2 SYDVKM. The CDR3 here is CASSLRVGGNTEAFF. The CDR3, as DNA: TGTGCCAGCAGTTTAAGGGTAGGGGGGAACACTGAAGCTTTCTTT.

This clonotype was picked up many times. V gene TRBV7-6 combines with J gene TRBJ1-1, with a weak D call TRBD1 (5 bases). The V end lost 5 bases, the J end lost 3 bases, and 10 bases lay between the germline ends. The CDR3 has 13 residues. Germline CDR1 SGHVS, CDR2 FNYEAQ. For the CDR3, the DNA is TGTGCCAGCAGCCCGATGACAGACACTGAAGCTTTCTTT. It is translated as CASSPMTDTEAFF.

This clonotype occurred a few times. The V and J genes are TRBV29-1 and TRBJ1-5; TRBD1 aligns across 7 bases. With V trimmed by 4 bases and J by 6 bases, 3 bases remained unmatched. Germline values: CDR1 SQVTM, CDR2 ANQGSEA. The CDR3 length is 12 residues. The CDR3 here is CSVGTGGQPQHF. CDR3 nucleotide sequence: TGCAGCGTTGGGACAGGAGGTCAGCCCCAGCATTTT.

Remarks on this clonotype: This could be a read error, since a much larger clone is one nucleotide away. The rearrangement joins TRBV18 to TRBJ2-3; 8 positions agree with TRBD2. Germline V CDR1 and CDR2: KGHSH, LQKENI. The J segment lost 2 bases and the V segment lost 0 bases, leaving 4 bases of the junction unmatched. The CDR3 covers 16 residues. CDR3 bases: TGTGCCAGCTCACCACCGGGACTAGGAGCCACAGATACGCAGTATTTT. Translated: CASSPPGLGATDTQYF.

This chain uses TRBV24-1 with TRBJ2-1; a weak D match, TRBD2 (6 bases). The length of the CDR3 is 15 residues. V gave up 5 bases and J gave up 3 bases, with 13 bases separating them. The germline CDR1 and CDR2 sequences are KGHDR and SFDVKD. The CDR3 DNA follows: TGTGCCACCAGTGGTACGCGGGATCTCTACAATGAGCAGTTCTTC. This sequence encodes CATSGTRDLYNEQFF.

CDR3 in DNA: TGCAGTGCTGGATCGGGACTAGCGGGAGCCTACAATGAGCAGTTCTTC. This gives the protein CSAGSGLAGAYNEQFF. This chain links TRBV20-1 with TRBJ2-1; TRBD2 matches 14 bases. Per germline, CDR1 DFQATT and CDR2 SNEGSKA (reference sequence). The length of the CDR3 is 16 residues. The V segment lost 5 bases and the J segment 2 bases; nucleotides outside the gene matches: 5.

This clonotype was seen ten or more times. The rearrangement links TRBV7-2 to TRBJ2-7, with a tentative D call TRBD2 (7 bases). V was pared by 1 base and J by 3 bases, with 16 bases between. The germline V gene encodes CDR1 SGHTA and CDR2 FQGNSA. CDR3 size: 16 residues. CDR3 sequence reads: CASSLVGGGINYEQYF. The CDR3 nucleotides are TGTGCCAGCAGCTTAGTAGGGGGGGGTATAAACTACGAGCAGTACTTC.

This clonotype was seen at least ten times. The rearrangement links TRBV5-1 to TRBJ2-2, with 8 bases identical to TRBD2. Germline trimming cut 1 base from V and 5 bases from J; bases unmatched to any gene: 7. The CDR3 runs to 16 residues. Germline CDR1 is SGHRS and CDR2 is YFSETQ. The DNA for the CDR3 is TGCGCCAGCAGCTTGTGGGTGAAGCGGGAGACCGGGGAGCTGTTTTTT. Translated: CASSLWVKRETGELFF.

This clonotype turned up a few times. CDR3: CASSQIERTANTGELFF. The CDR3 coding sequence is TGTGCCAGCAGCCAAATAGAACGGACAGCCAACACCGGGGAGCTGTTTTTT. This chain links TRBV14 with TRBJ2-2, with a possible D match to TRBD1 (6 bases). The germline gives CDR1 SGHDN, CDR2 FVKESK. Trimming left V 2 bases short and J 2 bases short, with 15 bases between. The CDR3 covers 17 residues.

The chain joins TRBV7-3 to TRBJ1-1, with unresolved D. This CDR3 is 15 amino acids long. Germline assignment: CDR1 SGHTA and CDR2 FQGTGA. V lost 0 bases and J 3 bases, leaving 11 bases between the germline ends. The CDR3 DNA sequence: TGTGCCAGCAGCTTAACGTACATCCCTGACACTGAAGCTTTCTTT. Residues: CASSLTYIPDTEAFF.

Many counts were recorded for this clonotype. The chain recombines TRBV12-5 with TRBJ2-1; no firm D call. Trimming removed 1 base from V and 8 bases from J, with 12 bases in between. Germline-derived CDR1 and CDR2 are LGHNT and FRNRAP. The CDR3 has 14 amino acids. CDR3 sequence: CASGLADIWHEQFF. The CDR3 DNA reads TGTGCTAGTGGTTTGGCAGATATTTGGCATGAGCAGTTCTTC.

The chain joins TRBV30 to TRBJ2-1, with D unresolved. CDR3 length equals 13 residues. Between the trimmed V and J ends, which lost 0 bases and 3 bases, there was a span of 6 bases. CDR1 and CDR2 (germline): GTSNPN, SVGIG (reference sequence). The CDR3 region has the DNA TGTGCCTGGAGTGTTGGCAACTACAATGAGCAGTTCTTC. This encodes CAWSVGNYNEQFF.

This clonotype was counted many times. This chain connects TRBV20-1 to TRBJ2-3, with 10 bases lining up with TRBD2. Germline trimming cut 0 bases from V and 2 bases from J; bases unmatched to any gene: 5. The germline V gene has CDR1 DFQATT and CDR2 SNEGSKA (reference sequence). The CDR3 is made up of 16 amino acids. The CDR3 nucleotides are TGCAGTGCTAGAGATCAGCTAGCGGGAGACACAGATACGCAGTATTTT. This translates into CSARDQLAGDTDTQYF.

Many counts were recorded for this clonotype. The CDR3 region is CASSPGLAGAGYEQYF. Written as DNA, the CDR3 is TGTGCCAGCTCACCGGGTTTAGCGGGAGCGGGTTACGAGCAGTACTTC. The V call is TRBV18, the J call TRBJ2-7, with TRBD2 identical over 9 bases. V shed 3 bases, J shed 4 bases, and the junction held 10 bases outside the gene matches. The CDR3 spans 16 residues. Per the germline V gene, CDR1 is KGHSH and CDR2 is LQKENI.

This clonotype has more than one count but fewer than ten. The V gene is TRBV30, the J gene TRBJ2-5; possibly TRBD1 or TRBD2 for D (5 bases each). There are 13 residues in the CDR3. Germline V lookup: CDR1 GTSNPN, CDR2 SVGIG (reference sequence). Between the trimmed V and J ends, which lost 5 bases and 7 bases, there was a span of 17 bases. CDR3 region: CAWRPVGGGTQYF. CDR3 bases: TGTGCCTGGCGACCTGTAGGTGGGGGGACCCAGTACTTC.

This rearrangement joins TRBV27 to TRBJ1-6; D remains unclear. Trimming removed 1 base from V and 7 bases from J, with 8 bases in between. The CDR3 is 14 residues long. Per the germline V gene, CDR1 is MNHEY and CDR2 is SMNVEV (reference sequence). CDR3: CASSLYRANSPLHF. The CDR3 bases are TGTGCCAGCAGTTTATATAGGGCGAATTCACCCCTCCACTTT.

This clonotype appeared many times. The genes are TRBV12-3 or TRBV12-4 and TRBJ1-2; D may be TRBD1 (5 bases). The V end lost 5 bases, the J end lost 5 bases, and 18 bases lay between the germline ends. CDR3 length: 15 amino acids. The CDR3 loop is CASSLGTSTSYGYTF. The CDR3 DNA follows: TGTGCCAGCAGTCTAGGGACTTCGACCTCATATGGCTACACCTTC.

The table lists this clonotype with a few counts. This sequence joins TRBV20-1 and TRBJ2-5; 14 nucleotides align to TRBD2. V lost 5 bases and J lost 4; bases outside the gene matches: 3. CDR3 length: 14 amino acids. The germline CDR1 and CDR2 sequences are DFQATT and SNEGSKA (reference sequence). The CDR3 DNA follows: TGCAGTGCTGCTGGGACTAGCGGGAGAGAGACCCAGTACTTC. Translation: CSAAGTSGRETQYF.

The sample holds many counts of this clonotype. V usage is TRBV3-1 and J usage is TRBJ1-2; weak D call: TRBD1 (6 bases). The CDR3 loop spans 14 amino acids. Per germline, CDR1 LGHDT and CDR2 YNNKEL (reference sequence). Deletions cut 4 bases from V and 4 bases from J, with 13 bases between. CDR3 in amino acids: CASSLPGASYGYTF. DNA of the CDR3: TGTGCCAGCAGCCTGCCAGGGGCATCCTATGGCTACACCTTC.

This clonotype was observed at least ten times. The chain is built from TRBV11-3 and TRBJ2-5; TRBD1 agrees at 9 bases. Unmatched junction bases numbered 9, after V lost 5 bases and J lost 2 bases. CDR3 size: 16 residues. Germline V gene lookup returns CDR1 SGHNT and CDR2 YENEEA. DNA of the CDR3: TGTGCCAGCAGCCCCGGACAGGGGAGGGGGCAAGAGACCCAGTACTTC. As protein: CASSPGQGRGQETQYF. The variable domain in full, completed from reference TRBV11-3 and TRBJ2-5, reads EAGVVQSPRYKIIEKKQPVAFWCNPISGHNTLYWYLQNLGQGPELLIRYENEEAVDDSQLPKDRFSAERLKGVDSTLKIQPAELGDSAVYLCASSPGQGRGQETQYFGPGTRLLVL.

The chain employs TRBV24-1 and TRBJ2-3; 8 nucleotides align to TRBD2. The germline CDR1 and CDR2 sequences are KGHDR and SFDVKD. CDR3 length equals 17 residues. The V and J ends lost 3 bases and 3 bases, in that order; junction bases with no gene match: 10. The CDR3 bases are TGTGCCACCAGTGATCCCCCCGAGAGCGGGAGAACAGATACGCAGTATTTT. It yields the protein CATSDPPESGRTDTQYF.

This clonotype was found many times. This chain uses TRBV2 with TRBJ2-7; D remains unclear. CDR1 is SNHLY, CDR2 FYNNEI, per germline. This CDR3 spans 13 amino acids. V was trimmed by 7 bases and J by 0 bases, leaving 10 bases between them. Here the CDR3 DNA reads TGTGCCAGCAACCCGTCCCCCTCCTACGAGCAGTACTTC. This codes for CASNPSPSYEQYF.

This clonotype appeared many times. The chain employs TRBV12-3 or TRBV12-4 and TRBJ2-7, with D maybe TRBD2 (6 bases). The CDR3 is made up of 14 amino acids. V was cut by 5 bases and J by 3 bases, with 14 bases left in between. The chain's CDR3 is CASSLGLTNYEQYF. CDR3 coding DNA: TGTGCCAGCAGTCTGGGACTTACTAACTACGAGCAGTACTTC.

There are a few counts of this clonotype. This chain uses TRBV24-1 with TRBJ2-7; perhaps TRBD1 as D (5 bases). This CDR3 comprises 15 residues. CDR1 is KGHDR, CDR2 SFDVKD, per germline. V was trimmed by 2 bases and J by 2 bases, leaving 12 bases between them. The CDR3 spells CATSDSRTPPYEQYF. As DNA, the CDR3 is TGTGCCACCAGTGATTCCCGGACACCTCCCTACGAGCAGTACTTC.

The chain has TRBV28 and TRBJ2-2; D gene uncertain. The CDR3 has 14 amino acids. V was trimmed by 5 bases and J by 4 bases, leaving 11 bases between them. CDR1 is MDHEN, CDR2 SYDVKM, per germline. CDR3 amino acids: CASSPGLLTGELFF. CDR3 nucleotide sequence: TGTGCCAGCAGTCCAGGCCTTCTCACCGGGGAGCTGTTTTTT.

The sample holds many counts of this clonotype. CDR3: CASSLGYSLTQYF. The CDR3 DNA is TGTGCCAGCAGCTTAGGCTATTCCCTGACCCAGTACTTC. V and J are TRBV13 and TRBJ2-5, with D uncertain. Per germline, CDR1 PRHDT and CDR2 FYEKMQ (reference sequence). This CDR3 has 13 residues. V lost 0 bases, J lost 7 bases, and 9 bases lay in between.